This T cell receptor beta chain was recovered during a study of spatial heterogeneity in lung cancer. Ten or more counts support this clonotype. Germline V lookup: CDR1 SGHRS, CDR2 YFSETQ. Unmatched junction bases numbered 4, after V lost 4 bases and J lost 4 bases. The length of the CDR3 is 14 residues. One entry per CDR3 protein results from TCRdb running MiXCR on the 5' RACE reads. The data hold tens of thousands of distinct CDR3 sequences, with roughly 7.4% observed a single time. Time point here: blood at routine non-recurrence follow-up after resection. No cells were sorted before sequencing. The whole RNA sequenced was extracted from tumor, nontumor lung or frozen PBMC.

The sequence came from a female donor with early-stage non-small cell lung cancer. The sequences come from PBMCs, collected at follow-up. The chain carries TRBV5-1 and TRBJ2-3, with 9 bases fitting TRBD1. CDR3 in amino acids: CASSRDRVADTQYF. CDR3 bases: TGCGCCAGCAGCCGGGACAGGGTGGCAGATACGCAGTATTTT. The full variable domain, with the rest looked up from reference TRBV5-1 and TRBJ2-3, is KAGVTQTPRYLIKTRGQQVTLSCSPISGHRSVSWYQQTPGQGLQFLFEYFSETQRNKGNFPGRFSGRQFSNSRSEMNVSTLELGDSALYLCASSRDRVADTQYFGPGTRLTVL.